The 7 T cell receptor beta chains presented below share a single source sample, sequenced in a study of monozygotic twins with inflammatory bowel disease. TCRdb re-called the 5' RACE reads, yielding one record per CDR3 amino acid sequence without DNA. The sample table includes 300,000 to 400,000 distinct CDR3 sequences. The sample consisted of blood. Receptors were obtained from a human donor with ulcerative colitis or Crohn's disease, or a healthy co-twin of an affected twin (not recorded which).

J is TRBJ2-3 and V is TRBV7-2; TCRdb designates TRBD2, a call that cannot be tested without DNA. This CDR3 is built from 15 residues. Germline V gene sequence: CDR1 SGHTA, CDR2 FQGNSA. CDR3 protein: CASSWGGQPGDTQYF.

This chain connects TRBV2 to TRBJ2-5; TCRdb returns TRBD1, unconfirmable since there is no DNA. Per the germline V gene, CDR1 is SNHLY and CDR2 is FYNNEI. This CDR3 contains 12 residues. CDR3 amino acids: CASSTGEQTQYF.

The rearrangement joins TRBV6-1 to TRBJ2-5; TCRdb indicates TRBD2, and absent DNA this call remains unverified. Germline V gene data show CDR1 as MNHNS and CDR2 as SASEGT. The CDR3 is made up of 17 amino acids. This CDR3 is CASRGTSGRAFSETQYF.

The chain couples TRBV20-1 to TRBJ1-6. The germline gives CDR1 DFQATT, CDR2 SNEGSKA (reference sequence). The CDR3 is 13 residues long. The chain's CDR3 is CSAPGLSNSPLHF.

The chain recombines TRBV5-1 with TRBJ2-5; the D call from TCRdb, TRBD2, cannot be confirmed without DNA. The CDR3 has 16 residues. Germline V gene lookup returns CDR1 SGHRS and CDR2 YFSETQ. This CDR3 reads CASSLGLAGVKETQYF. The variable domain in full, with the rest retrieved from reference TRBV5-1 and TRBJ2-5, is KAGVTQTPRYLIKTRGQQVTLSCSPISGHRSVSWYQQTPGQGLQFLFEYFSETQRNKGNFPGRFSGRQFSNSRSEMNVSTLELGDSALYLCASSLGLAGVKETQYFGPGTRLLVL.

The CDR3: CASSLGLAGVTHNEQFF. This sequence joins TRBV7-3 and TRBJ2-1; there is no DNA to check the TCRdb D call of TRBD2. Germline V gene data show CDR1 as SGHTA and CDR2 as FQGTGA. This CDR3 is built from 17 residues. The whole variable domain, remainder taken from reference TRBV7-3 and TRBJ2-1, is GAGVSQTPSNKVTEKGKYVELRCDPISGHTALYWYRQSLGQGPEFLIYFQGTGAADDSGLPNDRFFAVRPEGSVSTLKIQRTERGDSAVYLCASSLGLAGVTHNEQFFGPGTRLTVL.

The rearrangement uses TRBV20-1 and TRBJ1-1. The CDR3 extends over 14 amino acids. Germline CDR1 DFQATT, CDR2 SNEGSKA (reference sequence). CDR3 protein: CSVESGFFDTEAFF.